This T cell receptor (beta chain) emerged from a study of blood T cell repertoires in COVID-19. Generated by immunoSEQ multiplex PCR, the TCRdb table keeps only in-frame clones and is missing some. The sample consists of 250,000 or so clones, roughly 80% of them appearing once. This clone was seen repeatedly, ten times or more. Sequences were obtained from peripheral blood. The clonotype comes from a woman between 18 and 30 years old with acute or convalescent COVID-19.

Written as DNA, the CDR3 is TGTGCCAGTAGTATCCGAGGACAGGGGGCTCGCTACTTC. It yields the protein CASSIRGQGARYF. The chain carries TRBV19 and TRBJ2-7; the match to TRBD1 covers 11 bases. After removal of 3 bases from V and 13 bases from J, the junction contained 8 bases not matched to a gene. The CDR3 is made up of 13 amino acids. Per the germline V gene, CDR1 is LNHDA and CDR2 is SQIVND (reference sequence).